This T cell receptor beta chain was captured by sequencing in a study of CD8 T cells in Susac syndrome. Note on this clonotype: Its antigen is unknown.

Findings and caveats of the study: None of the CD4+ T cell repertoires in Susac syndrome showed clonal expansion.

Random-hexamer reverse transcription was applied to about 0.5 to 1 ug RNA. TCRdb re-called the immunoSEQ multiplex PCR reads with MiXCR, one entry per CDR3 protein. The table includes around 110,000 distinct CDR3 sequences, around 96% detected once. Sequencing used CD4+ T cells from PBMCs. The TCR originated in a human donor with Susac syndrome.

The DNA for the CDR3 is TGTGCCAGTAGTGAGGGCCTGCTAGGGGGGAAGAATCAGCCCCAGCATTTT. Its translation: CASSEGLLGGKNQPQHF. The J gene is TRBJ1-5, the V gene TRBV19; the D gene is possibly TRBD1 (6 bases). Germline values: CDR1 LNHDA, CDR2 SQIVND (reference sequence). V was cut by 5 bases and J by 4 bases, with 21 bases left in between. This CDR3 has 17 amino acids. Together with reference TRBV19 and TRBJ1-5, the CDR3 gives the full variable domain: DGGITQSPKYLFRKEGQNVTLSCEQNLNHDAMYWYRQDPGQGLRLIYYSQIVNDFQKGDIAEGYSVSREKKESFPLTVTSAQKNPTAFYLCASSEGLLGGKNQPQHFGDGTRLSIL.